A selection of T cell receptor beta chains follows, all from one sample in a study of T cell responses to AZD1222 COVID-19 vaccine. Produced via immunoSEQ multiplex PCR; TCRdb's table is partial and in-frame only. The sample lists 75,000 to 95,000 clones, approximately 90% seen once, with about 19% in the top ten. This sample comprised peripheral blood, obtained on day 0 of AZD1222 vaccination. These receptor sequences come from an adult in good health. Each CDR3 is given without its conserved first and last residue. A D gene is named only where the DNA matches it firmly. Expanded clones are given a class, and other clones once, few, many or no size at all.

abundance,d_gene,j_gene,v_gene,CDR3aa
NA,NA,TRBJ2-7,TRBV19,ASSIDPGDEQY
NA,NA,TRBJ1-2,TRBV14,ASSAQGDYT
NA,NA,TRBJ1-2,TRBV19,ASSIDKRSYGYT
NA,NA,TRBJ1-3,TRBV6-5,ASLESSGNTIY
once,TRBD1,TRBJ1-1,TRBV15,ATSRALGTGGNTEAF
NA,NA,TRBJ1-2,TRBV29-1,SVIRNSGYT
NA,NA,TRBJ2-6,TRBV19,ASSLRDGANVLT
once,NA,TRBJ2-5,TRBV18,ASSRDFGETQY
NA,NA,TRBJ2-1,TRBV4-3,ASSQQWGNEQF
NA,TRBD1,TRBJ1-2,TRBV6-5,ASSRTGGYGYT
NA,NA,TRBJ2-3,TRBV7-9,ASTGGLTDTQY
NA,NA,TRBJ2-3,TRBV15,ATSRAQDGTDTQY
NA,NA,TRBJ2-5,TRBV5-1,ASSPTGERRETQY
NA,TRBD1,TRBJ1-6,TRBV2,ASKQGSNSPLH
NA,TRBD2,TRBJ2-3,TRBV7-3,ASSTGLADTDTQY
NA,TRBD2,TRBJ2-7,TRBV28,ASSLYSSGSSYEQY
NA,NA,TRBJ2-1,TRBV11-2,ASSLIREGKQF
NA,TRBD2,TRBJ2-1,TRBV4-2,ASSQVVAGGLYNEQF